In this sample, the clone carrying this TCR beta chain turned up a few times. A second roughly 7 to 11 cycle PCR used barcoded and J-beta primers. MiXCR was run by TCRdb on the 5' RACE reads, yielding one entry per CDR3 protein. The repertoire holds under 950,000 distinct CDR3 sequences, with over 20% as singletons. This sample was included in a study of blood T cells in healthy people across ages. V was cut by 0 bases and J by 1 base, with 16 bases left in between. CDR1 and CDR2 (germline): SGHRS, YFSETQ. There are 17 residues in the CDR3. The genes are TRBV5-1 and TRBJ2-5, with D maybe TRBD2 (5 bases). The specimen was blood. The TCR originated in a man between 65 and 79 years old in good health. CDR3 sequence reads: CASSLDPVASFQETQYF. CDR3 DNA: TGCGCCAGCAGCTTGGACCCTGTAGCTAGCTTCCAAGAGACCCAGTACTTC. The whole variable domain, remainder taken from reference TRBV5-1 and TRBJ2-5, is KAGVTQTPRYLIKTRGQQVTLSCSPISGHRSVSWYQQTPGQGLQFLFEYFSETQRNKGNFPGRFSGRQFSNSRSEMNVSTLELGDSALYLCASSLDPVASFQETQYFGPGTRLLVL.